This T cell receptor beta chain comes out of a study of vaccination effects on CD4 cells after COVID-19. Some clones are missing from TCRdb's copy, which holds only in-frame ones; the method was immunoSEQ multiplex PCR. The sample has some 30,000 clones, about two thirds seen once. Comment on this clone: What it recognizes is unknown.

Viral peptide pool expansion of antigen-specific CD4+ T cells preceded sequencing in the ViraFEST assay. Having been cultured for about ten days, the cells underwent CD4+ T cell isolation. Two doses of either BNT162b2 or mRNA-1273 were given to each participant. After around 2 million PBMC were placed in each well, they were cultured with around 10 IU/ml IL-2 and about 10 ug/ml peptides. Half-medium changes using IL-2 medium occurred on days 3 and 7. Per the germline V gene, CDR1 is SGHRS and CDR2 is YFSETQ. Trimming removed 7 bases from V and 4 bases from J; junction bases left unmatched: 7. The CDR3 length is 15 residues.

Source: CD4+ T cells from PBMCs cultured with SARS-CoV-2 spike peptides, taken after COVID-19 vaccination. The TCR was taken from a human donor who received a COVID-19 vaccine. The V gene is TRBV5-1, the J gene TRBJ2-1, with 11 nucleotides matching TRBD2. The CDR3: CASSPGTSGYNEQFF. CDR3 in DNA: TGCGCCAGCTCTCCCGGGACTAGCGGTTACAATGAGCAGTTCTTC.